What follows describes a single T cell receptor beta chain. The antigen remains unidentified. These data belong to a study of T cell repertoires in cytomegalovirus infection. Study overall: Researchers turned to recently identified HLA-C-restricted CMV epitopes as well as well-studied HLA-B-restricted ones. Signatures in public TCR beta sequences pointed to both CMV infection and matching HLA type. Overall study findings and caveats: Across the ex vivo response, the dominant clonotypes were HLA-C-restricted CMV-specific TCR beta clonotypes. There were carriers of CMV plus the relevant HLA, and cumulative public TCR beta family frequency identified them.

Germline lookup yields CDR1 MNHEY and CDR2 SMNVEV (reference sequence). V shed 5 bases, J shed 10 bases, and the junction held 11 bases outside the gene matches. This CDR3 contains 14 residues. TCRdb re-called the reads with MiXCR, one entry per CDR3 protein. The sample yields about 110,000 distinct CDR3 sequences, roughly 39% seen once. The chain combines TRBV27 with TRBJ2-1; TRBD1 matches at 7 bases. Specimen: CD8+ T cells from cultured PBMCs, collected from culture after CMV antigen stimulation. This TCR derives from a human donor in good health (CMV status not recorded). Some clones in this sample may be carry-over from other donors' samples. The CDR3 spells CASSLQAGTVEQFF. In nucleotides, the CDR3 is TGTGCCAGCAGTCTGCAGGCCGGGACAGTCGAGCAGTTCTTC.